This T cell receptor beta chain was identified in a study of shared clonotypes between healthy human individuals. Study results and limitations: In this cohort, only blood was sampled, and tissue repertoires likely differ. Large sequencing depth failed to make sorted-subset sequencing complete, rarefaction showed. As a rule, naive subsets had a larger estimated richness than memory subsets.

TCRdb keeps only in-frame clones here, not all; method: immunoSEQ multiplex PCR. This sample has some 2,100,000 clones; roughly 95% occur once, and the top ten carry roughly 0.13%. From germline, CDR1 is MNHNS and CDR2 SASEGT. This CDR3 has 15 amino acids. Germline trimming cut 7 bases from V and 2 bases from J; bases unmatched to any gene: 8. Turning to this clone: Antigen: not known.

This receptor was identified in a man between 18 and 29 years old in good health. Material: naive CD4+ T cells sorted from blood. The subset here: CD45RA+ positively selected. V usage is TRBV6-1 and J usage is TRBJ2-1; 7 bases match TRBD1. The CDR3 DNA reads TGTGCCAGCAAAGAGGTAGGGGGCGCCTACAATGAGCAGTTCTTC. It yields the protein CASKEVGGAYNEQFF.